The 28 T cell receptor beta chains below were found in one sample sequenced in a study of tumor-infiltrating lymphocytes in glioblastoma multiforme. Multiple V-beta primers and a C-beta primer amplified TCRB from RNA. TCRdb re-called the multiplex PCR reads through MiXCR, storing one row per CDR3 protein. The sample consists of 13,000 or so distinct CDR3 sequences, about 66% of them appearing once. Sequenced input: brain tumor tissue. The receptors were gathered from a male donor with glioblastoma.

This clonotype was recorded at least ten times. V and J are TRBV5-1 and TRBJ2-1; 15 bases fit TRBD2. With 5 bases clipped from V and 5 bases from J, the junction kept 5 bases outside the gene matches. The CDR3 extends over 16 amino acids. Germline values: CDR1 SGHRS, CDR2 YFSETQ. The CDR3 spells CASRRTSGRVDNEQFF. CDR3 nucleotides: TGCGCCAGCAGACGGACTAGCGGGAGGGTAGACAATGAGCAGTTCTTC.

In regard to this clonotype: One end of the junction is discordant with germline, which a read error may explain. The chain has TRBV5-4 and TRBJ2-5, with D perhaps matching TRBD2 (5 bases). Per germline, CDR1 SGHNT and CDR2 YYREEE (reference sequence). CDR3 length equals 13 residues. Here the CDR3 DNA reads TGTGCCAGCAGCCCAGACTTGGAGGAGATCCAGTATTTC. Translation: CASSPDLEEIQYF.

This CDR3 is CASSPGQVHGYTF. In DNA form, the CDR3 reads TGTGCCAGCAGCCCCGGACAGGTACATGGCTACACCTTC. J is TRBJ1-2 and V is TRBV12-3 or TRBV12-4; 7 bases agree with TRBD1. The ends lost 6 bases at V and 6 bases at J; junction bases unmatched: 7. The CDR3 totals 13 residues.

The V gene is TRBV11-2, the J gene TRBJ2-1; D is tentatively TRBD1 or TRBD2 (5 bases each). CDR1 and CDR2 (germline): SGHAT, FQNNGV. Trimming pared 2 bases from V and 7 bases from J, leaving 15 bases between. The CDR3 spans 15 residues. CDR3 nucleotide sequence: TGTGCCAGCAGCTTAATGATGGGACCCTTGAATGAGCAGTTCTTC. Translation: CASSLMMGPLNEQFF. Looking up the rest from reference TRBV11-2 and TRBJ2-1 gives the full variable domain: EAGVAQSPRYKIIEKRQSVAFWCNPISGHATLYWYQQILGQGPKLLIQFQNNGVVDDSQLPKDRFSAERLKGVDSTLKIQPAKLEDSAVYLCASSLMMGPLNEQFFGPGTRLTVL.

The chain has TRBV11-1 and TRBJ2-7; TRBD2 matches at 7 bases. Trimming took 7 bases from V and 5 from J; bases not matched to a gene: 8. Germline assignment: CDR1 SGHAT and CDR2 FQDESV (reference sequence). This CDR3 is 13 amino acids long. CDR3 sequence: CASTGDRGDEQYF. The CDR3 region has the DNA TGTGCCAGCACCGGGGATCGGGGGGACGAGCAGTACTTC.

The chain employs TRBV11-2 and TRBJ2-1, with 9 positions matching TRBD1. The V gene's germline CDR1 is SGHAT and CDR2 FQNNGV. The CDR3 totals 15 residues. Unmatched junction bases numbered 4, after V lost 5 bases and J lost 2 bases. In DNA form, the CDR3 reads TGTGCCAGCAGCCTAGGACAGGGGCCCTACAATGAGCAGTTCTTC. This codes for CASSLGQGPYNEQFF.

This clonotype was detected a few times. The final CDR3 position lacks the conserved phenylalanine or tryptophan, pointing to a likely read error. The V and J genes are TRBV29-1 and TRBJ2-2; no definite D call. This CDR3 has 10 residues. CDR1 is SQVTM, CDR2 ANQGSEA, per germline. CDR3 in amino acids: CSVLTRELFS. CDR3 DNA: TGCAGCGTCCTCACCAGGGAGCTGTTTTCT.

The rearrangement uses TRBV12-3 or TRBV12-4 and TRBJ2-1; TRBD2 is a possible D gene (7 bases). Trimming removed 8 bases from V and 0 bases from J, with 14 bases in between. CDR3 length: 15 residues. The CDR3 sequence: CASGWGGLSYNEQFF. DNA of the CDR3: TGTGCCAGCGGATGGGGGGGGCTCTCCTACAATGAGCAGTTCTTC.

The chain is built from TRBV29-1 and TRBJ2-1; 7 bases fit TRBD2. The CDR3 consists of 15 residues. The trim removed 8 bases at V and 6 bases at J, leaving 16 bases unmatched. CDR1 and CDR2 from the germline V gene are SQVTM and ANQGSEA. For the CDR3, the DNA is TGCAGCTCTAAAGAGGAAGCGGGGTACTTCAATGAGCAGTTCTTC. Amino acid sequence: CSSKEEAGYFNEQFF.

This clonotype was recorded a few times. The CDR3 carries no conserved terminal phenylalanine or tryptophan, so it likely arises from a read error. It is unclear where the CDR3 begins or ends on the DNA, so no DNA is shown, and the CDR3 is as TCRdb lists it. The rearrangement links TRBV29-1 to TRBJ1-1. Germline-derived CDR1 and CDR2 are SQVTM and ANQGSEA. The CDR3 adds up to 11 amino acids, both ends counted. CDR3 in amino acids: CSVGGNTEALI.

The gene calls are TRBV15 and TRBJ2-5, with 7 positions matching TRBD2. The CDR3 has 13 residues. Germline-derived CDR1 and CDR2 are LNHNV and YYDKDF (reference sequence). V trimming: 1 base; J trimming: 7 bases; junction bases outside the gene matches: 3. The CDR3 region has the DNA TGTGCCACCAGCAGAGGGGAGGGATTGACCCAGTACTTC. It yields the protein CATSRGEGLTQYF.

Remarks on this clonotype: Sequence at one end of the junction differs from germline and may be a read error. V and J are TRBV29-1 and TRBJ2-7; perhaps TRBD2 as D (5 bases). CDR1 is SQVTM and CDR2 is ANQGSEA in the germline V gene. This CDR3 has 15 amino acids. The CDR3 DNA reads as TGCAGTGTTGATGCCCCCAGGAGGACTTACTACGAGCAGTGCTTC. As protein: CSVDAPRRTYYEQCF.

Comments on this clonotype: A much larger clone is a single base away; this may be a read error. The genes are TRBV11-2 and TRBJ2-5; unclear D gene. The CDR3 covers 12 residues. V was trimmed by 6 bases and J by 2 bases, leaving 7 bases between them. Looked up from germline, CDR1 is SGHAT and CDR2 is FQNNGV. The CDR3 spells CASRIVQETQYF. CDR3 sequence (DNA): TGTGCCAGCAGGATAGTTCAAGAGACCCAGTACTTC.

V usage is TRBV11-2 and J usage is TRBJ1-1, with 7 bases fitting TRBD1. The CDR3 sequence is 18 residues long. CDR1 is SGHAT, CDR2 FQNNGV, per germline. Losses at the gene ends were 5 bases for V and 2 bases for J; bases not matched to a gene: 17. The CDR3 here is CASSPGGTGTEANTEAFF. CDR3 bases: TGTGCCAGCAGCCCTGGTGGAACCGGGACAGAGGCTAACACTGAAGCTTTCTTT.

Written as DNA, the CDR3 is TGCAGCGTTCGGGACAGCGCCAATCAGCCCCAGCATTTT. Translating it yields CSVRDSANQPQHF. The V and J genes are TRBV29-1 and TRBJ1-5, with TRBD1 matching 7 bases. The CDR3 length is 13 residues. V was pared by 5 bases and J by 3 bases, with 4 bases of the junction left unmatched. The germline V gene encodes CDR1 SQVTM and CDR2 ANQGSEA.

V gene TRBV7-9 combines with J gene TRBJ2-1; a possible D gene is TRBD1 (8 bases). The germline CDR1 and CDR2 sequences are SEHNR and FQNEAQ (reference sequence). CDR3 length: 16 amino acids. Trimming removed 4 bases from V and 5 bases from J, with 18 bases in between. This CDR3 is CASSSTGGGTHNEQFF. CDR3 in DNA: TGTGCCAGCAGCTCTACAGGGGGAGGGACCCACAATGAGCAGTTCTTC.

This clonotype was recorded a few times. The CDR3 region is CASSQTTGTGPEKLFF. In nucleotides, the CDR3 is TGTGCCAGCAGCCAAACAACCGGGACAGGGCCTGAAAAACTGTTTTTT. The V gene is TRBV3-1, the J gene TRBJ1-4, with 9 bases matching TRBD1. This CDR3 is 16 amino acids long. Trimming removed 2 bases from V and 7 bases from J; junction bases left unmatched: 8. Per germline, CDR1 LGHDT and CDR2 YNNKEL (reference sequence).

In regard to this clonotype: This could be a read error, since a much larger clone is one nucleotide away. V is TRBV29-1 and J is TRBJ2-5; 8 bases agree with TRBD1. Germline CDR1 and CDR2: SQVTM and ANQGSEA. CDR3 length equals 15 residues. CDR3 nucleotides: TGCAGCGTTGATTTGCAGGGGGCGGTAGGGGAGATCCAGTACTTC. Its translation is CSVDLQGAVGEIQYF.

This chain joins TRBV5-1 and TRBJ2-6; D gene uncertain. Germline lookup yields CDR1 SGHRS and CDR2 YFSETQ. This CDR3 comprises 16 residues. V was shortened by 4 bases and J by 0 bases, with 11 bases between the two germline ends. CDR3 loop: CASSPRSGSGANVLTF. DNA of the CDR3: TGCGCCAGCAGCCCCCGTTCGGGCTCTGGGGCCAACGTCCTGACTTTC.

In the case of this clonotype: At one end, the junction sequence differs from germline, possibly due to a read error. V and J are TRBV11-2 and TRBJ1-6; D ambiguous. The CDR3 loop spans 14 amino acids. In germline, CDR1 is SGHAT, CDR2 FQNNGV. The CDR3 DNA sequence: TGTGCCAGCAGCCTACCAGGATATAATTCATCCCTCCCCTTT. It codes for CASSLPGYNSSLPF.

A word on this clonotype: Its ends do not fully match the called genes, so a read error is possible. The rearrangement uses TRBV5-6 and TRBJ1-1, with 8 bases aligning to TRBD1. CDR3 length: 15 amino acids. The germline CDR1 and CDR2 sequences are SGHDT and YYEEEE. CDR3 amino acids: CASSLALDRGTEASF. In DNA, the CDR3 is TGTGCCAGCAGCTTGGCCTTAGACAGGGGCACTGAAGCTTCCTTT.

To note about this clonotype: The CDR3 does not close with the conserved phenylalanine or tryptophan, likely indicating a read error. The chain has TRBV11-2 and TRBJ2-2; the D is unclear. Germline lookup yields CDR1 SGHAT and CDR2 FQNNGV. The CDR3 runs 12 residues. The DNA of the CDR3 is TGTGTCAGCATCCGGAACACCGGGGAGCTGTTTTCT. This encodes CVSIRNTGELFS.

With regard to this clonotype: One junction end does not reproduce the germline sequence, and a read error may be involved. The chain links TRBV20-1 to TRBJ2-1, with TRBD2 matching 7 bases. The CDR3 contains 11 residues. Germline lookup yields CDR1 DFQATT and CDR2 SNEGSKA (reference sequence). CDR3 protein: CSDRDYNEEFF. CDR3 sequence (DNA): TGCAGTGATAGGGACTACAATGAGGAGTTCTTC.

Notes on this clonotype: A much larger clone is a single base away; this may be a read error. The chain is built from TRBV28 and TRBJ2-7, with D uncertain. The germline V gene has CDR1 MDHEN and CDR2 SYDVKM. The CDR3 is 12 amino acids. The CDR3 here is CVSSFLTYEQYF. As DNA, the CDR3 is TGTGTCAGCAGTTTTTTGACCTACGAGCAGTACTTC.

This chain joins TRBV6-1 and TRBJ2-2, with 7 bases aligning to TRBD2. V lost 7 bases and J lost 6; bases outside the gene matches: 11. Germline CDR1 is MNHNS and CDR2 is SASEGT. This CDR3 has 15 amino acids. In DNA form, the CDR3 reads TGTGCCAGCATTCGTGGCGGGAGTCGGGCCGGGGAGCTGTTTTTT. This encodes CASIRGGSRAGELFF.

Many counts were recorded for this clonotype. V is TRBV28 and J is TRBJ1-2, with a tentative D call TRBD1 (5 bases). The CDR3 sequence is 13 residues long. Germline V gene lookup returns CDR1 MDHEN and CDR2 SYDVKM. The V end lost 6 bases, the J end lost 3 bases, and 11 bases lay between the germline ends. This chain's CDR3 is CASSPGPYYGYTF. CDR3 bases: TGTGCCAGCAGCCCGGGACCTTACTATGGCTACACCTTC.

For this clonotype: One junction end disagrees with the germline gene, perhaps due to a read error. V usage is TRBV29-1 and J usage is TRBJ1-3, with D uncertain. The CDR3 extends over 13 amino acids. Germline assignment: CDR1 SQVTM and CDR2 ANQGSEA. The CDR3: CGVGTNSGNTICF. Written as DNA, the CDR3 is TGCGGCGTTGGAACAAACTCTGGAAACACCATATGCTTT.

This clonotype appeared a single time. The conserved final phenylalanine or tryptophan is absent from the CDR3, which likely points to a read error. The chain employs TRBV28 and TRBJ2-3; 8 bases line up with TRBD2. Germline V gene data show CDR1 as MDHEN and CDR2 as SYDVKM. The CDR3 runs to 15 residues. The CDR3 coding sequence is TGTGCCAGCAGTTTACCTAGCGGGTTAACAGATGCGCAGTATTTA. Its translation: CASSLPSGLTDAQYL.